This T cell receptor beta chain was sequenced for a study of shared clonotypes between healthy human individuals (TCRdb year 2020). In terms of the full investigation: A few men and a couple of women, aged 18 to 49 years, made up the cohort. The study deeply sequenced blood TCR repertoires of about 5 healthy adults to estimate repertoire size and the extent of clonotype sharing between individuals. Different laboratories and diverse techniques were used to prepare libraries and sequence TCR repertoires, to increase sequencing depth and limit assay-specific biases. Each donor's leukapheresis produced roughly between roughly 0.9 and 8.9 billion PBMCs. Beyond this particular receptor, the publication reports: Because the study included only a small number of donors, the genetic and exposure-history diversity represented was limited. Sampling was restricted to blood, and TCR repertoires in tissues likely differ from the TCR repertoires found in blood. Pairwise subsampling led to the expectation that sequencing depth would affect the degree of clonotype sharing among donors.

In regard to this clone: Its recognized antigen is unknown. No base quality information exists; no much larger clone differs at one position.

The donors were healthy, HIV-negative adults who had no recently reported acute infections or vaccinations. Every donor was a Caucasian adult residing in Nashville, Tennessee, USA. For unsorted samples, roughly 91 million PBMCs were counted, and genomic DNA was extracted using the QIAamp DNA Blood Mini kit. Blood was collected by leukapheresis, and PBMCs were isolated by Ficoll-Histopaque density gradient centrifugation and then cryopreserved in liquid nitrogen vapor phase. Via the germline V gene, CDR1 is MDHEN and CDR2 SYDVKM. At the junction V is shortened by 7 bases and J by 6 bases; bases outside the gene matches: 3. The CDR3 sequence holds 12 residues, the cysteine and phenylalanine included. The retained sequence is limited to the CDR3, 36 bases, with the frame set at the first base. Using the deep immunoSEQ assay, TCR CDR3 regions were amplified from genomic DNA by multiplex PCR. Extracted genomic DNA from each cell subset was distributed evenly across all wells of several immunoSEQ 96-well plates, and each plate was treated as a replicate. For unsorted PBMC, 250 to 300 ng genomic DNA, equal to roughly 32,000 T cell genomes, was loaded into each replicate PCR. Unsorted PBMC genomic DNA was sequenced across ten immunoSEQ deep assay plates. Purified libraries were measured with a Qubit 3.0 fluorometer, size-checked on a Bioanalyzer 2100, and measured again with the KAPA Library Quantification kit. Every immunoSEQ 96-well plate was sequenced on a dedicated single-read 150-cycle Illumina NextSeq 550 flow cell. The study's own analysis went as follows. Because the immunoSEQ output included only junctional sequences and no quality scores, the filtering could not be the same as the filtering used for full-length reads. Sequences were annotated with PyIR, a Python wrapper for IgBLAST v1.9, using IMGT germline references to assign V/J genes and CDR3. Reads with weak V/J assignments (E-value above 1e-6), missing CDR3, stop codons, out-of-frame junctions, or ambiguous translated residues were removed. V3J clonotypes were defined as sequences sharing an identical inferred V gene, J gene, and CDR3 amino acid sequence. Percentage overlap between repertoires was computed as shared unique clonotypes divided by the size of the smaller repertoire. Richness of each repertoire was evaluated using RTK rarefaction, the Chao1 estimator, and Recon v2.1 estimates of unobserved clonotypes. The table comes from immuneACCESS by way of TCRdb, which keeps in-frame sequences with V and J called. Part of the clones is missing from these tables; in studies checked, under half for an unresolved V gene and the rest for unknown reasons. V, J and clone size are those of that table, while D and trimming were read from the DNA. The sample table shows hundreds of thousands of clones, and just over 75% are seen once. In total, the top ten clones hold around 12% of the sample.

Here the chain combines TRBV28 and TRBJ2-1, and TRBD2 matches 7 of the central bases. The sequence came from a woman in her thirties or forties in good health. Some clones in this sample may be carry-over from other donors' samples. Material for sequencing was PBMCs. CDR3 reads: CASIGTTNEQFF. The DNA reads TGTGCCAGCATCGGGACTACCAATGAGCAGTTCTTC.